Listed below are T cell receptor beta chains from one sample, sequenced in a study of human T cells and chemical hapten exposure. TCRdb fed the RACE reads into MiXCR, producing one record per CDR3 protein. The sample carries about 93,000 distinct CDR3 sequences, 8.5% recorded once. The specimen comprised whole blood, sampled in connection with sensitization to the hapten diphenylcyclopropenone (DPC). The receptor set was obtained from a man in his forties with alopecia areata. Some clones in this sample may be carry-over from other donors' samples. The CDR3 runs from the conserved cysteine through the conserved F or W. A D gene is named only where the DNA matches it firmly. The size field is filled for only some rows; it gives once, few, many or a size class.

J gene: TRBJ2-5; clone size: NA; V gene: TRBV12-3/TRBV12-4; D gene: TRBD2; CDR3 DNA: TGTGCCAGCGGACTAGCGGTACAGACCCAGTACTTC; CDR3 protein: CASGLAVQTQYF
J gene: TRBJ1-5; clone size: few; V gene: TRBV3-1; D gene: NA; CDR3 DNA: TGTGCCAGCAGCCAAGATCCCGGGGGCCGCCAGCCCCAGCATTTT; CDR3 protein: CASSQDPGGRQPQHF
J gene: TRBJ2-1; clone size: few; V gene: TRBV5-1; D gene: NA; CDR3 DNA: TGCGCCAGAGCCGGAAAAGGAGGGGACGGGCAGTTCTTC; CDR3 protein: CARAGKGGDGQFF
J gene: TRBJ2-4; clone size: NA; V gene: TRBV18; D gene: NA; CDR3 DNA: TGTGCCAGCTCACCAAGGAACGTCCAAGCCAAAAACATTCAGTACTTC; CDR3 protein: CASSPRNVQAKNIQYF
J gene: TRBJ2-5; clone size: NA; V gene: TRBV29-1; D gene: NA; CDR3 DNA: TGCAGCGTTTTTGAGGGGACCCAGTACTTC; CDR3 protein: CSVFEGTQYF
J gene: TRBJ2-7; clone size: NA; V gene: TRBV4-1; D gene: TRBD1; CDR3 DNA: TGCGCCAGCAGCCAACCGGACAGGTCCTACGAGCAGTACTTC; CDR3 protein: CASSQPDRSYEQYF
J gene: TRBJ2-1; clone size: many; V gene: TRBV6-2/TRBV6-3; D gene: NA; CDR3 DNA: TGTGCCAGCAGTTACTCCAGGTCCGCCCCCCTCAATGAGCAGTTCTTC; CDR3 protein: CASSYSRSAPLNEQFF
J gene: TRBJ2-3; clone size: few; V gene: TRBV5-1; D gene: TRBD2; CDR3 DNA: TGCGCCAGCAGCATACCCGGGACTAGCGGGAGAGAGGAAGCAGATACGCAGTATTTT; CDR3 protein: CASSIPGTSGREEADTQYF
J gene: TRBJ1-1; clone size: NA; V gene: TRBV4-3; D gene: NA; CDR3 DNA: TGCGCCAGCAGTGAAGGTGATGACACTCCGAACACTGAAGCTTTCTTT; CDR3 protein: CASSEGDDTPNTEAFF
J gene: TRBJ2-3; clone size: NA; V gene: TRBV27; D gene: NA; CDR3 DNA: TGTGCCAGCAGTCTGGGGACACCTTACACAGATACGCAGTATTTT; CDR3 protein: CASSLGTPYTDTQYF
J gene: TRBJ1-6; clone size: few; V gene: TRBV3-1; D gene: TRBD1; CDR3 DNA: TGTGCCAGCAGCCAAGGAGGACAGGGAAGATCACCCCTCCACTTT; CDR3 protein: CASSQGGQGRSPLHF
J gene: TRBJ2-3; clone size: few; V gene: TRBV2; D gene: NA; CDR3 DNA: TGTGCCACCCAGGTTCAGGACGCCACAGATACGCAGTATTTT; CDR3 protein: CATQVQDATDTQYF
J gene: TRBJ2-1; clone size: few; V gene: TRBV20-1; D gene: TRBD2; CDR3 DNA: TGCAGTGCTAGATTATTAGCGGGAGGCCTTAGCTCCTACAATGAGCAGTTCTTC; CDR3 protein: CSARLLAGGLSSYNEQFF
J gene: TRBJ2-7; clone size: few; V gene: TRBV2; D gene: NA; CDR3 DNA: TGTGCCAGCAGTCGTACAGGGATCACCTACGAGCAGTACTTC; CDR3 protein: CASSRTGITYEQYF
J gene: TRBJ2-1; clone size: few; V gene: TRBV20-1; D gene: NA; CDR3 DNA: TGCAGTGCTAGAGAAGCCCGCCGGGTGAATGAGCAGTTCTTC; CDR3 protein: CSAREARRVNEQFF